This T cell receptor beta chain came from a study of OX40 agonist ivuxolimab in advanced cancers. In the study overall: The eligibility criteria allowed prior anti-PD-1, anti-PD-L1 or anti-CTLA-4 therapy, and 40% had some. Study observations and caveats: By week 6 at 0.1 to 3.0 mg/kg, blood CD4+ and CD8+ T cells had expanded clonally.

Samples of blood were obtained at baseline, on cycle 4 day 1, and on cycle 7 day 1. Germline CDR1 reads MNHEY; CDR2 reads SMNVEV (reference sequence). CDR3 length: 16 residues. V shed 5 bases, J shed 0 bases, and the junction held 8 bases outside the gene matches. The method was immunoSEQ multiplex PCR; TCRdb's version includes in-frame clones alone and lacks a portion of them. The sample holds 70,000 or so clones; roughly nine tenths are singletons and the top ten take roughly 10%. Worth noting for this clone: Its antigen is still unknown.

This sequence joins TRBV27 and TRBJ2-3; 7 bases are shared with TRBD2. The material sequenced was CD4+ or CD8+ T cells sorted from blood, taken in a trial of the OX40 agonist ivuxolimab. This receptor was taken from an adult with an advanced solid tumor such as melanoma, head and neck, liver or kidney cancer. This chain's CDR3 is CASSRGTTPSTDTQYF. The CDR3 nucleotides are TGTGCCAGCAGTCGTGGGACTACCCCAAGCACAGATACGCAGTATTTT.